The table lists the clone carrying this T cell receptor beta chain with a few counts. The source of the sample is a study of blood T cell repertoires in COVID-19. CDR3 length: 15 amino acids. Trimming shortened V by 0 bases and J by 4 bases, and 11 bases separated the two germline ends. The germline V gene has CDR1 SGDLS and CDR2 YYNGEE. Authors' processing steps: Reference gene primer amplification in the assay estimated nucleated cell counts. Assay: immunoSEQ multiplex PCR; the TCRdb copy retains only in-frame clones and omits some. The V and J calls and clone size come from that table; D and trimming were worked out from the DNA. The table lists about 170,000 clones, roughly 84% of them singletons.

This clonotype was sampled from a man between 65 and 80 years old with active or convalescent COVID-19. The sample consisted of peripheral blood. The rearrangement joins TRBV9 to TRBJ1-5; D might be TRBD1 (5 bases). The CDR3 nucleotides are TGTGCCAGCAGCGTAGGGCCGCAGGGTAATCAGCCCCAGCATTTT. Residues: CASSVGPQGNQPQHF.